This T cell receptor beta chain stems from a study of shared clonotypes between healthy human individuals (TCRdb year 2020). Regarding the research as a whole: Three men and two women, aged 18 to 49 years, made up the cohort. Per donor, three plates each were used for CD4 naive and CD4 memory, two for CD8 naive, and one for CD8 memory. Blood TCR repertoires of 5 or 6 healthy adults were deeply sequenced to estimate repertoire size and the extent of clonotype sharing between individuals. To increase sequencing depth and limit assay-specific biases, TCR repertoire library preparation and sequencing were carried out by different laboratories using diverse techniques. Leukapheresis yielded between about 0.85 and 10 billion PBMCs per donor. Study-wide findings and limitations: Rarefaction of sorted-subset datasets indicated incomplete sequencing despite the large sequencing depth. Only blood was sampled, and tissue TCR repertoires likely differ from those in blood. Because the study included a small number of donors, the genetic and exposure-history diversity represented was limited. Based on pairwise subsampling, the degree of clonotype sharing among donors was expected to be affected by sequencing depth. Sharing across a few donors was observed for approximately 5% of naive CD4, over 3% of naive CD8, around 2.5% of memory CD4, and about 0.38% of memory CD8 clonotypes. Larger estimated clonotype richness was generally found for naive subsets than for memory subsets. Clonotypes shared by all four sorted-subset donors showed higher generation probabilities than non-shared clonotypes.

The donors were healthy, HIV-negative adults who had no recently reported acute infections or vaccinations. Every donor was a Caucasian adult residing in Nashville, Tennessee, USA. Magnetic negative selection was used to enrich CD4+ T cells, after which naive cells were positively selected on CD45RA and the negative fraction became the memory subset. Blood was collected by leukapheresis, and PBMCs were isolated by Ficoll-Histopaque density gradient centrifugation and then cryopreserved in liquid nitrogen vapor phase. Analytical flow cytometry was used to check the purity and quantity of each magnetically sorted T cell population. From each sorted fraction, genomic DNA was isolated and quantified by UV absorbance on a Nanodrop 2000c. Concerning this clone itself: Its antigen is currently not known. No base-level quality is on record; no much larger clone is a single base apart.

Using the deep immunoSEQ assay, multiplex PCR amplified TCR CDR3 regions from genomic DNA. Genomic DNA extracted from each cell subset was distributed evenly over all wells of several immunoSEQ 96-well plates, and each plate served as one replicate. For sorted subsets, each replicate PCR was loaded with roughly 0.2 ug genomic DNA, equivalent to 30,000 or so T cell genomes. Purified libraries were quantified with a Qubit 3.0 fluorometer, sized on a Bioanalyzer 2100, and re-quantified with the KAPA Library Quantification kit. A separate single-read 150-cycle Illumina NextSeq 550 flow cell was used to sequence each immunoSEQ 96-well plate. The authors processed their data as follows. Because the immunoSEQ output held only junctional sequences and lacked quality scores, the filtering could not match the filtering applied to full-length reads. To assign V/J genes and CDR3, sequences were annotated using PyIR, a Python wrapper for IgBLAST v1.9, with IMGT germline references. Reads were removed for weak V/J assignments (E-value above 1e-6), missing CDR3, stop codons, out-of-frame junctions, or ambiguous translated residues. A V3J clonotype was defined by an identical inferred V gene, J gene, and CDR3 amino acid sequence. To compute the percentage overlap between repertoires, the number of shared unique clonotypes was divided by the size of the smaller repertoire. Three approaches were used to assess repertoire richness: RTK rarefaction, the Chao1 estimator, and Recon v2.1 estimates of unobserved clonotypes. Generation probabilities for all TCRbeta clonotypes obtained by the gDNA method from a handful of donors were computed using OLGA. The table comes from immuneACCESS by way of TCRdb, which keeps in-frame sequences with V and J called. Part of the clones is missing from these tables; in studies checked, under half for an unresolved V gene and the rest for unknown reasons. D and trimming were read from the DNA, whereas the V and J calls and clone size are those reported in that table. The sample contains approximately 1,500,000 clones, around 98% of them found a single time. The ten largest clonotypes hold about 0.4% of the sample.

The CDR3 runs 15 residues from the cysteine to the phenylalanine. Just CDR3 DNA is preserved here, 45 bases in frame from base 1. The V end loses 0 bases and the J end loses 0 bases, and a stretch of 5 bases separates them. The germline V gene supplies CDR1 SGHTA and CDR2 FQGNSA. Specimen: naive CD4+ T cells sorted from blood. The cell subset or site label on this specimen signifies: CD45RA+ positively selected. The clonotype originates from a young man in good health. The sequence joins TRBV7-2 to TRBJ2-2, with the identity of the D gene unclear. The DNA is TGTGCCAGCAGCTTAGCGGTTACGAACACCGGGGAGCTGTTTTTT. The translation is CASSLAVTNTGELFF.